This T cell receptor (beta chain) is from a study of early stage breast cancer tumors. Germline V lookup: CDR1 KGHSH, CDR2 LQKENI. CDR3 length equals 16 residues. Trimming pared 0 bases from V and 0 bases from J, leaving 9 bases between. TCRdb's copy holds only in-frame clones and misses some; the assay was immunoSEQ multiplex PCR. The data show around 71,000 clones, 70% to 85% seen once. The sample taken for sequencing was blood. The chain uses TRBV18 and TRBJ2-1; D is undetermined. This receptor was taken from a person aged 55 to 75 with breast cancer. The CDR3 DNA reads TGTGCCAGCTCACCACCGGTCCGAAGCTCCTACAATGAGCAGTTCTTC. It yields the protein CASSPPVRSSYNEQFF.